Detailed here is one TCR beta chain. Only in-frame clones appear in the TCRdb table, and some are missing; sequencing was by immunoSEQ multiplex PCR. This table holds 450,000 to 650,000 clones, roughly 79% found once. CDR1 is MGHDK and CDR2 is SYGVNS in the germline V gene. V lost 7 bases and J lost 3; bases outside the gene matches: 12. The CDR3 has 16 amino acids. Every one of the donors was a Caucasian adult that lived in Nashville, Tennessee. The data originate from a study of shared clonotypes between healthy human individuals. The genes are TRBV25-1 and TRBJ2-1; 7 bases match TRBD2. The TCR comes from a woman between 35 and 50 years old in good health. Some clones in this sample may be carry-over from other donors' samples. Material for sequencing was PBMCs. CDR3 protein: CASKLGGKGNYNEQFF. CDR3 bases: TGTGCCAGCAAACTGGGGGGGAAGGGCAACTACAATGAGCAGTTCTTC.